This is a list of T cell receptor beta chains from one sample in a study of blood T cell repertoires in COVID-19. TCRdb keeps only in-frame clones here, not all; method: immunoSEQ multiplex PCR. The data contain about 120,000 clones, about four fifths of them seen just once; the ten biggest clones take up about 11%. The specimen was peripheral blood. These receptors originate from a man aged 55-75 years with acute or convalescent COVID-19. Each CDR3 is given with its conserved first and last residue. Each record gives: clone size, V gene, J gene, CDR3 length, CDR3 protein. Not all rows give a size; the values are once, few, many and, for expanded clones, a class.

clone size: .; V gene: TRBV27; J gene: TRBJ1-5; CDR3 length: 17; CDR3 protein: CASGLVGTGASNQPQHF
clone size: .; V gene: TRBV7-9; J gene: TRBJ1-1; CDR3 length: 14; CDR3 protein: CASSPLRQGAEAFF
clone size: many; V gene: TRBV7-9; J gene: TRBJ2-7; CDR3 length: 15; CDR3 protein: CASSLSVGQAYEQYF
clone size: .; V gene: TRBV11-1; J gene: TRBJ2-2; CDR3 length: 16; CDR3 protein: CASSLLGTSVSGELFF
clone size: .; V gene: TRBV19; J gene: TRBJ1-6; CDR3 length: 13; CDR3 protein: CASSRGRGQPLHF
clone size: .; V gene: TRBV27; J gene: TRBJ1-2; CDR3 length: 15; CDR3 protein: CASSSIGGRPSGYTF
clone size: .; V gene: TRBV5-1; J gene: TRBJ1-4; CDR3 length: 16; CDR3 protein: CASSRDGQGLNEKLFF
clone size: .; V gene: TRBV7-9; J gene: TRBJ1-3; CDR3 length: 17; CDR3 protein: CASSLGPDRRSGNTIYF
clone size: .; V gene: TRBV6-5; J gene: TRBJ1-1; CDR3 length: 15; CDR3 protein: CASSYSTHERGEAFF
clone size: once; V gene: TRBV10-3; J gene: TRBJ2-7; CDR3 length: 14; CDR3 protein: CAIRRTGEPYEQYF
clone size: many; V gene: TRBV6-1; J gene: TRBJ1-3; CDR3 length: 15; CDR3 protein: CASSELGGSGNTIYF
clone size: .; V gene: TRBV19; J gene: TRBJ2-2; CDR3 length: 15; CDR3 protein: CASIAGGRGTGELFF
clone size: .; V gene: TRBV11-3; J gene: TRBJ2-2; CDR3 length: 15; CDR3 protein: CASSPGWENTGELFF
clone size: .; V gene: TRBV5-1; J gene: TRBJ2-3; CDR3 length: 16; CDR3 protein: CASSMGTSGRTDTQYF
clone size: once; V gene: TRBV5-4; J gene: TRBJ2-4; CDR3 length: 13; CDR3 protein: CASSSGEGNIQYF
clone size: .; V gene: TRBV6-5; J gene: TRBJ1-2; CDR3 length: 14; CDR3 protein: CASSDRGGNYGYTF
clone size: .; V gene: TRBV5-1; J gene: TRBJ1-5; CDR3 length: 15; CDR3 protein: CASSSGSSPNQPQHF
clone size: .; V gene: TRBV5-4; J gene: TRBJ1-2; CDR3 length: 14; CDR3 protein: CASSVDRASYGYTF
clone size: .; V gene: TRBV18; J gene: TRBJ1-3; CDR3 length: 15; CDR3 protein: CASSPQGATGNTIYF
clone size: few; V gene: TRBV7-2; J gene: TRBJ2-1; CDR3 length: 15; CDR3 protein: CASSPGSGAANEQFF
clone size: once; V gene: TRBV6-5; J gene: TRBJ2-7; CDR3 length: 15; CDR3 protein: CASSYSTGGPYEQYF
clone size: .; V gene: TRBV30; J gene: TRBJ1-5; CDR3 length: 13; CDR3 protein: CAWSGGSNQPQHF
clone size: .; V gene: TRBV19; J gene: TRBJ1-2; CDR3 length: 11; CDR3 protein: CASTQGYGYTF
clone size: .; V gene: TRBV5-6; J gene: TRBJ1-3; CDR3 length: 13; CDR3 protein: CASSSVSGNTIYF
clone size: .; V gene: TRBV7-9; J gene: TRBJ2-3; CDR3 length: 14; CDR3 protein: CASSLVTLQDTQYF
clone size: .; V gene: TRBV27; J gene: TRBJ1-5; CDR3 length: 11; CDR3 protein: CASSLEQPQHF
clone size: .; V gene: TRBV27; J gene: TRBJ1-6; CDR3 length: 19; CDR3 protein: CASSRDRGELSSYNSPLHF
clone size: .; V gene: TRBV5-4; J gene: TRBJ1-1; CDR3 length: 14; CDR3 protein: CASFSIRLNTEAFF
clone size: few; V gene: TRBV4-1; J gene: TRBJ2-3; CDR3 length: 14; CDR3 protein: CASSRGWPSDTQYF